These T cell receptor beta chains were read from a single sample in a study of tumor and adjacent non-tumor tissue in lung cancer. Each CDR3 protein is one row after TCRdb ran MiXCR on the multiplex PCR reads. The repertoire holds roughly 74,000 distinct CDR3 sequences, with 76% as singletons. What was sequenced was distant non-tumor lung tissue. The receptors come from a man aged 70-80 years with non-small cell lung cancer. Both conserved end residues are part of each CDR3. D genes are given only for firm matches. Size is omitted from some rows. Given values are once, few, many or a class for expanded clones.

TRBD2	TRBV7-8	few	TRBJ2-3	CASSPRTSGSTDTQYF	TGTGCCAGCAGCCCGAGGACTAGCGGGAGCACAGATACGCAGTATTTT
.	TRBV11-2	.	TRBJ2-1	CASSLERLGRISCNEQFF	TGTGCCAGCAGCTTAGAACGTCTGGGGCGGATCTCCTGCAATGAGCAGTTCTTC
.	TRBV11-1	.	TRBJ1-2	CACSLYRYGYSF	TGTGCCTGCAGTTTATACAGATATGGCTACTCCTTC
.	TRBV4-1	.	TRBJ1-4	CANSQIRGQGSEKLFF	TGCGCCAACAGCCAGATACGGGGGCAGGGAAGCGAAAAACTGTTTTTT
.	TRBV4-1	.	TRBJ1-5	CASSQTDRRPQHF	TGCGCCAGTAGCCAAACGGACAGACGGCCCCAGCATTTT
.	TRBV29-1	.	TRBJ1-2	CSVENRAGAHNTF	TGCAGCGTTGAAAATCGGGCAGGGGCCCACAACACCTTC
.	TRBV6-6	many	TRBJ2-7	CASSYGYGQYRNYEQYF	TGTGCCAGCAGTTATGGGTATGGACAGTACCGCAACTACGAGCAGTACTTC
TRBD2	TRBV11-3	.	TRBJ2-5	CASSSDVGRLAEAQYF	TGTGCCAGCAGCTCAGATGTGGGGAGACTAGCGGAGGCCCAGTACTTC
.	TRBV12-3/TRBV12-4	once	TRBJ1-2	CASSPGGQRYGYTF	TGTGCCAGCAGCCCCGGTGGGCAGCGCTATGGCTACACCTTC
.	TRBV6-5	.	TRBJ2-3	CGSSYVRGRADTQYF	TGTGGCAGCAGTTACGTGCGGGGACGGGCAGATACGCAATATTTT
.	TRBV29-1	once	TRBJ2-3	CTIEGSGGPFSGTQYF	TGCACCATTGAAGGGTCGGGGGGCCCCTTTTCGGGTACGCAGTATTTT
.	TRBV5-5	.	TRBJ1-6	CASSQVPGVYNSPLHF	TGTGCCAGCAGCCAGGTGCCGGGGGTCTATAATTCACCCCTCCACTTT
TRBD1	TRBV20-1	many	TRBJ1-5	CSARDQTGAGQPQHF	TGCAGTGCTAGAGATCAAACAGGGGCCGGGCAGCCCCAGCATTTT
TRBD2	TRBV4-3	.	TRBJ2-3	CASSQDGPSGRTDTRYF	TGCGCTAGCAGCCAAGATGGACCTAGCGGGAGAACAGATACGCGGTATTTT
.	TRBV6-1	.	TRBJ1-1	CANRRNENNEAFF	TGTGCCAACAGAAGAAACGAGAACAATGAAGCTTTCTTT
TRBD2	TRBV11-2	.	TRBJ2-1	CTSSLAGGTSEQFF	TGTACCAGCAGCTTAGCGGGGGGGACCAGTGAGCAGTTCTTC
.	TRBV5-1	.	TRBJ2-1	CASSGGQDLNEQFF	TGCGCCAGTAGCGGGGGACAGGATTTGAATGAGCAGTTCTTC
.	TRBV7-9	.	TRBJ2-2	CASGDRTNTGELFF	TGTGCTAGCGGGGACAGGACGAACACCGGGGAGCTGTTTTTT
.	TRBV11-3	.	TRBJ2-7	CDNSSGVSYEQYF	TGTGACAACAGCTCCGGCGTCTCCTACGAGCAGTACTTC
TRBD2	TRBV12-3/TRBV12-4	.	TRBJ2-5	CANSGLAGVMETKYF	TGTGCCAACAGCGGGCTAGCGGGAGTGATGGAGACCAAGTACTTC
.	TRBV11-2	.	TRBJ1-2	CASSASRLYGYTF	TGTGCCAGCAGCGCATCCAGGCTCTATGGCTACACCTTC
TRBD1	TRBV11-2	.	TRBJ2-2	CPSCLVGTGVAGELFF	TGTCCAAGCTGCTTAGTGGGCACAGGGGTTGCCGGGGAGTTGTTTTTT
TRBD2	TRBV4-2	.	TRBJ2-1	CASSQVRGSDNEHFF	TGTGCCAGCAGCCAAGTGCGCGGGAGCGACAATGAACATTTCTTC
.	TRBV4-1	.	TRBJ2-7	CASSRTLTGDGDQQYF	TGCGCCAGCAGCCGGACACTAACGGGAGATGGGGACCAGCAGTACTTC
TRBD1	TRBV28	.	TRBJ2-7	CASSFWDSWEQYF	TGTGCCAGCAGTTTCTGGGACAGCTGGGAGCAGTACTTC
TRBD2	TRBV12-3/TRBV12-4	.	TRBJ2-5	CASRKCDHPTSGLSQETQYF	TGTGCCAGCAGAAAATGCGACCACCCGACTAGCGGGCTTTCCCAGGAGACCCAGTACTTC
.	TRBV11-3	many	TRBJ2-3	CASTSREVRTDKQYF	TGTGCCAGCACCAGTCGGGAAGTAAGAACAGATAAGCAGTATTTT